This TCR beta chain was recovered during a study of T cells in Graves' hyperthyroidism and ophthalmopathy. RNA transcripts gave rise to amplified TCR beta CDR3 regions. First-round RT-PCR with HTBI primers amplified the TCR CDR3 region. TCRdb used MiXCR to reprocess the multiplex PCR reads, holding one entry per CDR3 protein. The sample includes around 340,000 distinct CDR3 sequences, roughly 20% of them seen just once. Sequenced input: blood. This clonotype originated in a woman aged 40-49 years with Graves' ophthalmopathy.

The CDR3 nucleotides are TGCGCCAGCAGTTCGCTAGCGGGATTAAACACCGGGGAGCTGTTTTTT. This translates into CASSSLAGLNTGELFF. The genes are TRBV5-1 and TRBJ2-2; TRBD2 aligns across 9 bases. Trimming removed 5 bases from V and 2 bases from J; junction bases left unmatched: 7. Germline-derived CDR1 and CDR2 are SGHRS and YFSETQ. This CDR3 is 16 amino acids long.